This TCR beta chain was recovered during a study of blood T cell repertoires in COVID-19. Study summary: There were acute and convalescent COVID-19 samples, and they came from the United States, Italy and Spain. In each case, the material was cDNA or gDNA derived from T cells, B-cell-depleted T cells, or PBMCs.

The CDR3 contains 13 residues. Unmatched junction bases numbered 10, after V lost 10 bases and J lost 4 bases. The germline CDR1 and CDR2 sequences are MNHEY and SVGAGI. Authors' methods: For nucleated cells, counts were estimated from reference gene primer amplification. The table came from immunoSEQ multiplex PCR; TCRdb's copy has only in-frame clones and leaves some out. V, J and clone size were drawn from that table, and D and trimming were deduced from the DNA. The sample yields about 140,000 clones, over 70% seen once. The sequence was collected from a woman in her 50s with acute or convalescent COVID-19. The genes are TRBV6-5 and TRBJ2-7; 7 bases match TRBD2. The specimen was peripheral blood. DNA for the CDR3: TGTGCCACTCGGCGGGCGGGGGAATACGAGCAGTACTTC. Translating gives CATRRAGEYEQYF.